The clone carrying this T cell receptor (beta chain) was found a few times. TCRdb ran MiXCR on the 5' RACE reads and lists one entry per CDR3 protein. Here the sample spans roughly 1,500,000 distinct CDR3 sequences, about 30% being singletons. The data were obtained in a study of identical twins. The germline V gene encodes CDR1 SGHTA and CDR2 FQGNSA. V lost 5 bases and J 1 base, leaving 15 bases between the germline ends. This CDR3 is built from 16 residues. The TCR sequence derives from a newborn girl in good health. The chain has TRBV7-2 and TRBJ2-4, with D possibly matching TRBD2 (6 bases). The specimen was cord blood. The CDR3 loop is CASSLRLGGAKNIQYF. The DNA of the CDR3 is TGTGCCAGCAGCCTCAGACTAGGTGGGGCCAAAAACATTCAGTACTTC.